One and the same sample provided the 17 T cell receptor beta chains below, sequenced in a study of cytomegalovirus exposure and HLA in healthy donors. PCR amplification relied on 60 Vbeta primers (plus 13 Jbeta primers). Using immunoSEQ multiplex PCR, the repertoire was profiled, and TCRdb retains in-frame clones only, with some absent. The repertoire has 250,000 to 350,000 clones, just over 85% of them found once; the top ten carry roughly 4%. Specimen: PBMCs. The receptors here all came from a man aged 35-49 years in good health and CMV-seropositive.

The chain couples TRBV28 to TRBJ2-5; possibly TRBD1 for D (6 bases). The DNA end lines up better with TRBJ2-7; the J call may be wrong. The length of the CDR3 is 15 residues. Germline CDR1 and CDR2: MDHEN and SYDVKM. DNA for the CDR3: TGTGCCAGCAGTTTGGGGACATCCCGCTCCTACGAGCAGTACTTC. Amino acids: CASSLGTSRSYEQYF.

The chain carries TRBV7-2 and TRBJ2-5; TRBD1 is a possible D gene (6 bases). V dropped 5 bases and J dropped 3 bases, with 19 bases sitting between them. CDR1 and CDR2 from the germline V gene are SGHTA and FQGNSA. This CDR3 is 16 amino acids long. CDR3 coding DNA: TGTGCCAGCAGCGGACGGGTGGCAGGGGCAGAAGAGACCCAGTACTTC. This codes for CASSGRVAGAEETQYF.

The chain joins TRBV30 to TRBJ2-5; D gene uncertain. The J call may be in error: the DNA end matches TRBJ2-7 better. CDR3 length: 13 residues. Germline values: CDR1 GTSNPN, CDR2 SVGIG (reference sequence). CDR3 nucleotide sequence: TGTGCCTGGATTGACCCGGGTAAGTACGAGCAGTACTTC. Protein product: CAWIDPGKYEQYF.

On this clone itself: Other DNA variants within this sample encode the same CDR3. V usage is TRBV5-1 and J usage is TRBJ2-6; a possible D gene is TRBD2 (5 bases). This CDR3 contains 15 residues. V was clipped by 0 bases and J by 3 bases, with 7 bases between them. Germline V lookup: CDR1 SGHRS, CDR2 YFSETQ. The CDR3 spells CASSLGGLGANVLTF. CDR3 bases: TGCGCCAGCAGCTTGGGAGGGCTTGGGGCCAACGTCCTGACTTTC.

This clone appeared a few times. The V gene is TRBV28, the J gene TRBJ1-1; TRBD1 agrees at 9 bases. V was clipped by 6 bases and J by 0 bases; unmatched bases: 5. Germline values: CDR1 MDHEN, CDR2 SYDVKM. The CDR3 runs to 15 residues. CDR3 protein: CASRKDRGMNTEAFF. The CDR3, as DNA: TGTGCCAGCAGAAAGGACAGGGGAATGAACACTGAAGCTTTCTTT.

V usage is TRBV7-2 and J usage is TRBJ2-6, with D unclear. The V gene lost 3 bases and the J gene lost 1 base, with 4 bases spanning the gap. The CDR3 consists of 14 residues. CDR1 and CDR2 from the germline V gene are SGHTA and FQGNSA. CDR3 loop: CASSFLSGANVLTF. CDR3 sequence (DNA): TGTGCCAGCAGCTTCTTATCTGGGGCCAACGTCCTGACTTTC. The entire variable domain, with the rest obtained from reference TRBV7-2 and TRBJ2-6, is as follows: GAGVSQSPSNKVTEKGKDVELRCDPISGHTALYWYRQSLGQGLEFLIYFQGNSAPDKSGLPSDRFSAERTGGSVSTLTIQRTQQEDSAVYLCASSFLSGANVLTFGAGSRLTVL.

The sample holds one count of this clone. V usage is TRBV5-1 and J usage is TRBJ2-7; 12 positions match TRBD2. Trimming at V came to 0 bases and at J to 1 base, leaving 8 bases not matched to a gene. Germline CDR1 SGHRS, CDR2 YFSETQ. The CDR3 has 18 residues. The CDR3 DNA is TGCGCCAGCAGCTTGGGACTAGCGGGAGAGGGTGGGTCCTACGAGCAGTACTTC. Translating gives CASSLGLAGEGGSYEQYF.

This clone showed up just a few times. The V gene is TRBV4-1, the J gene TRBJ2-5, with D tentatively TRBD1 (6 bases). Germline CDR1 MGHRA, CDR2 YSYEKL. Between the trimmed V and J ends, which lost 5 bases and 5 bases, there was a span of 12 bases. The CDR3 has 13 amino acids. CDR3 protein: CASSYRARETQYF. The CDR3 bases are TGCGCCAGCAGCTACAGGGCGCGGGAGACCCAGTACTTC.

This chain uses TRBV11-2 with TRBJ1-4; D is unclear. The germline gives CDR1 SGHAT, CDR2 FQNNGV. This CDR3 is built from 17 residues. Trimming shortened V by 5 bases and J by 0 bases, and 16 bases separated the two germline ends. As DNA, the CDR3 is TGTGCCAGCAGCCCCCGAGGGAGGGTTGCAACTAATGAAAAACTGTTTTTT. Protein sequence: CASSPRGRVATNEKLFF.

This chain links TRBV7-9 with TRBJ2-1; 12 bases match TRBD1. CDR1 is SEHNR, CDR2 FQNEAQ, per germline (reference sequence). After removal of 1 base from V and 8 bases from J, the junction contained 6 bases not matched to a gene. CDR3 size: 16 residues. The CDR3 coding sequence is TGTGCCAGCAGCTTAGGATGGGACAGGGGGCTCCATGAGCAGTTCTTC. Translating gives CASSLGWDRGLHEQFF.

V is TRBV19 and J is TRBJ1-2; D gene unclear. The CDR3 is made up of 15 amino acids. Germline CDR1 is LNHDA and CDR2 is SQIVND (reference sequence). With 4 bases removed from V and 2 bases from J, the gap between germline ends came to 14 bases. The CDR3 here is CASSKMAGSNYGYTF. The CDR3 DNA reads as TGTGCCAGTAGTAAGATGGCGGGAAGCAACTATGGCTACACCTTC.

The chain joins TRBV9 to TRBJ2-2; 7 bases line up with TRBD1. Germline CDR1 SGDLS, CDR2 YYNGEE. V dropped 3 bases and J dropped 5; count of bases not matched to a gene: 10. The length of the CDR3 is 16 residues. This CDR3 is CASSGTGQVVTGELFF. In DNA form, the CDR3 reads TGTGCCAGCAGCGGAACCGGACAGGTTGTTACCGGGGAGCTGTTTTTT.

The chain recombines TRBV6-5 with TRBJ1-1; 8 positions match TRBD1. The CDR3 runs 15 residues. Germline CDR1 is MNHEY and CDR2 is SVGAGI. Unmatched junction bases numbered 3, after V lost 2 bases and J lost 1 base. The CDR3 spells CASSYRTGRNTEAFF. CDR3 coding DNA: TGTGCCAGCAGTTACCGGACAGGGAGGAACACTGAAGCTTTCTTT.

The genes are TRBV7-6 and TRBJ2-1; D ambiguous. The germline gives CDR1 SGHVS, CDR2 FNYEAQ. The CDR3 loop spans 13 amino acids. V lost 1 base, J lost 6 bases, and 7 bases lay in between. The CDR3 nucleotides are TGTGCCAGCAGCTTAGACGGTAGCAATGAGCAGTTCTTC. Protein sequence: CASSLDGSNEQFF.

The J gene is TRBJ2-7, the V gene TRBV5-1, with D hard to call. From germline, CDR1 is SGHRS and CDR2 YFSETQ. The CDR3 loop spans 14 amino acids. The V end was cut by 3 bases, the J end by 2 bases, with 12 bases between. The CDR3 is CASSSMGSTYEQYF. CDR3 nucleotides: TGCGCCAGCAGCTCGATGGGCAGTACCTACGAGCAGTACTTC.

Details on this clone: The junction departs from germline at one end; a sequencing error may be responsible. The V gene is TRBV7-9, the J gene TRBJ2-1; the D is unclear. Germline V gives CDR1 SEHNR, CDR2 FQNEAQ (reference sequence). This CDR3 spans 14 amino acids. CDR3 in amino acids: CSSSSLLRVNEQFF. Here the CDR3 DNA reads TGTTCCAGCAGCTCGCTTCTCCGCGTGAATGAGCAGTTCTTC.

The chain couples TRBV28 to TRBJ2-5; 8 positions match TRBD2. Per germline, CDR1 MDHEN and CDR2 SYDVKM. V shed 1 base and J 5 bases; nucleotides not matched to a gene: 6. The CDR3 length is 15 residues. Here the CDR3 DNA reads TGTGCCAGCAGTTTATCGCGGGAGGACCGGGAGACCCAGTACTTC. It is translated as CASSLSREDRETQYF. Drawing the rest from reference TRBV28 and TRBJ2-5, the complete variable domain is DVKVTQSSRYLVKRTGEKVFLECVQDMDHENMFWYRQDPGLGLRLIYFSYDVKMKEKGDIPEGYSVSREKKERFSLILESASTNQTSMYLCASSLSREDRETQYFGPGTRLLVL.